The present TCR beta chain was sequenced within a study of blood T cell repertoires in COVID-19. For the study at large: The analysed material was cDNA or gDNA that came from T cells, B-cell-depleted T cells, or PBMCs.

The CDR3 length is 12 residues. The V end was cut by 5 bases, the J end by 8 bases, with 9 bases between. Germline V gene sequence: CDR1 SEHNR, CDR2 FQNEAQ (reference sequence). Assignment of participants to cohorts was predicated upon participant-reported clinical history. Two negative PCRs, clearance, or symptom resolution characterized the recovered Cohort 3 donors. How the authors handled the data: By means of reference gene primer amplification, nucleated cell counts were estimated. Profiled with immunoSEQ multiplex PCR; TCRdb holds only in-frame clones, not every one. The V and J calls and the clone size are those of that table, but D and trimming were determined from the DNA. The table includes some 320,000 clones, 70% to 90% detected once.

The chain employs TRBV7-9 and TRBJ2-2; D gene ambiguous. The sequence derives from a young woman who had recovered from COVID-19. Sequencing input: PBMCs or T cells enriched from blood (not recorded which). The CDR3 DNA follows: TGTGCCAGCAGCCTAAATTTAGGGGAGCTGTTTTTT. It codes for CASSLNLGELFF.